These T cell receptor beta chains were read from a single sample in a study of blood T cells in healthy people across ages. TCRdb called the 5' RACE reads again in MiXCR, with one record for every CDR3 protein. The sample yields about 780,000 distinct CDR3 sequences, approximately 65% seen once. Sequenced input: blood. All receptors derive from a young man in good health. Both conserved end residues are part of each CDR3.

CDR3 protein | V gene
CASSRGPDNEQFF | TRBV7-3
CASRRLAGGRYNEQFF | TRBV6-5
CASSRQAFQETQYF | TRBV28
CASSFTSGGVEQFF | TRBV7-9
CASSLALGQGYGYTF | TRBV5-6
CASSVSGLYQETQYF | TRBV9
CASSSTGAQSPLHF | TRBV12-3/TRBV12-4
CASSPLEKLFF | TRBV6-6
CASSVGLAVRSEQFF | TRBV9
CASSLPSGGKYEQYF | TRBV11-2
CASSRQGREDGYTF | TRBV18
CASSYGATERFF | TRBV6-5
CATQQGSMDQPQHF | TRBV24-1
CASSSHRQASSYNEQFF | TRBV12-3/TRBV12-4
CASSASGGSSEQYF | TRBV9
CSARKLEQYF | TRBV20-1
CSVARGSGVSTGELFF | TRBV29-1
CASSYVGASYSEQFF | TRBV27
CASSLAPTSTDTQYF | TRBV7-6
CASSNRGRSYEQYF | TRBV21-1
CASSQAGTSGRSAQYF | TRBV3-1
CSADNSGGPYNEQFF | TRBV20-1
CSARGGGIDTQYF | TRBV20-1
CATITGSADTQYF | TRBV2
CASSLQKPKNIQYF | TRBV12-3/TRBV12-4
CASRPGTVTNEQFF | TRBV2
CSARRSDGQETQYF | TRBV20-1
CATSGASGQETQYF | TRBV24-1
CASSYSTQGDSNQPQHF | TRBV6-2/TRBV6-3
CAGSGTGYEQYF | TRBV11-2
CACLEGRSYNEQFF | TRBV30
CASSLGHSEQYF | TRBV7-9
CASSYEAGGDNEQFF | TRBV4-3
CASSFNRTERAKNIQYF | TRBV7-3
CSVDGTGVDTEAFF | TRBV29-1
CSVEFEGYEQYF | TRBV29-1
CASSLDRANGYTF | TRBV6-2/TRBV6-3
CSASLRRAVGHEQYF | TRBV20-1
CASSVGLSGGLYEQYF | TRBV12-3/TRBV12-4
CASSWTGGGIYGYTF | TRBV5-1
CASSQEGVGQGAYGYTF | TRBV4-2
CASSARLLPSRQFF | TRBV7-2
CATSLILDTDTQYF | TRBV15
CASSLGAPETQYF | TRBV7-2
CASSQGSPGQPYGYTF | TRBV3-1
CASGTRQGSYEQYF | TRBV11-2
CASSLVVRVSSGANVLTF | TRBV11-2